This entry concerns a single T cell receptor beta chain. The target antigen is unknown. V lost 4 bases, J lost 5 bases, and 10 bases stayed unmatched. Germline V gives CDR1 SGDLS, CDR2 YYNGEE. CDR3 size: 15 residues. The entry originates in a study of blood T cells in healthy people across ages. Across the study: Capturing about one barcoded beta molecule per two T cells was achieved by template switching.

Study-level points and caveats: Naive T cell percentage by flow cytometry tracked strongly with beta diversity. Long-lived donors carried more naive CD4+ cells and greater diversity than aged donors.

Combining a sample-barcoded 5' primer with a J-beta primer mix, a second PCR ran for about 7 to 12 cycles. Each sample yielded at least 2.5 million CDR3-containing paired-end reads. TCRdb recomputed calls from the 5' RACE reads with MiXCR, one row per CDR3 protein. The sample holds about 1.4 million distinct CDR3 sequences; approximately 60% are singletons and the top ten take 6.5% to 8.5%. This clonotype was obtained from a man aged 18 to 30 in good health. Sample: blood. The chain uses TRBV9 and TRBJ2-7, with 9 nucleotides matching TRBD1. CDR3 protein: CASSPKRDRANEQYF. For the CDR3, the DNA is TGTGCCAGCAGCCCGAAGCGGGACAGGGCAAACGAGCAGTACTTC.